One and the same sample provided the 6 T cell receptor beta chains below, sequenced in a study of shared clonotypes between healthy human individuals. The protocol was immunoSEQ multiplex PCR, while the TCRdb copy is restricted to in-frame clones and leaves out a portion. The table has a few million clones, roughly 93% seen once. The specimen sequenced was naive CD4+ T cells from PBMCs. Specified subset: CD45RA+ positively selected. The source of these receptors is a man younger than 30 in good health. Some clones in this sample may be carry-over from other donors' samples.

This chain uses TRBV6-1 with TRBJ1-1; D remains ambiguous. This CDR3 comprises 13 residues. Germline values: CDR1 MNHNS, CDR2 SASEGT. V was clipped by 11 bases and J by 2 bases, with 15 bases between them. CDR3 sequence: CAASISSNTEAFF. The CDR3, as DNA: TGTGCCGCTTCGATTTCCTCCAACACTGAAGCTTTCTTT.

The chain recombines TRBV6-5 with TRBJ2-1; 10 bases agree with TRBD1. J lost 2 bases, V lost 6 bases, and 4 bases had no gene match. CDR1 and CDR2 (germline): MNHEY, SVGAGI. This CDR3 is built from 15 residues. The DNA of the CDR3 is TGTGCCAGCAGCCCGGGGACAGGGGCCTACAATGAGCAGTTCTTC. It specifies CASSPGTGAYNEQFF.

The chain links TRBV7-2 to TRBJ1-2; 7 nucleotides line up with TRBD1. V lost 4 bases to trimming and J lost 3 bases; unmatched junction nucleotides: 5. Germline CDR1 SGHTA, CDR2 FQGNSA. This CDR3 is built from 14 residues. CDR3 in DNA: TGTGCCAGCAGCTACAGGGGTTATGACTATGGCTACACCTTC. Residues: CASSYRGYDYGYTF.

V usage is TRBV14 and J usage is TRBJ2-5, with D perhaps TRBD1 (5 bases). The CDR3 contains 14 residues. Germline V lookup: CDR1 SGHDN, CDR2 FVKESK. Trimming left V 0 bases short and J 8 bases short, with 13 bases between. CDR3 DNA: TGTGCCAGCAGCCAAGATACAGGACCGGTAACCCAGTACTTC. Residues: CASSQDTGPVTQYF.

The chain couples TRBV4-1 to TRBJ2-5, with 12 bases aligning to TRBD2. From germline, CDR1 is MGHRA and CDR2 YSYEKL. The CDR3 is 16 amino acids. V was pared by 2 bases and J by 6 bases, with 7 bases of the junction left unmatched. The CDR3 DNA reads TGCGCCAGCAGCCAACCGACTAGCGGGAGTTCTAAGACCCAGTACTTC. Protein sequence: CASSQPTSGSSKTQYF.

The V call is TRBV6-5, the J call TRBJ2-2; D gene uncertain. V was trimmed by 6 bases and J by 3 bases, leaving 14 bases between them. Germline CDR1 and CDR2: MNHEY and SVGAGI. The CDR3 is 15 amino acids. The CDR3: CASRHGQLDTGELFF. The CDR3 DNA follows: TGTGCCAGCAGACACGGGCAGCTAGACACCGGGGAGCTGTTTTTT.